A selection of T cell receptor beta chains follows, all from one sample in a study of blood T cell repertoires in COVID-19. Here immunoSEQ multiplex PCR was the method, and the copy in TCRdb shows in-frame clones only, minus some. Of approximately 300,000 clones listed, approximately 89% are singletons. Specimen: peripheral blood. The receptor source for this set is a woman aged 25-40 years with COVID-19, enrolled during active disease. Each CDR3 is given without its conserved first and last residue. Fields, in order: J gene, clone size, V gene, CDR3 protein. Not all rows give a size; the values are once, few, many and, for expanded clones, a class.

J: TRBJ1-2; size: NA; V: TRBV3-1/TRBV3-2; CDR3: ASSQGLRGGYT
J: TRBJ1-2; size: NA; V: TRBV2; CDR3: ASSAGTGGANYGYT
J: TRBJ1-1; size: few; V: TRBV6-6; CDR3: ASGIQGAGNTEAF
J: TRBJ1-2; size: NA; V: TRBV7-9; CDR3: ASSPGPRVNYGYT
J: TRBJ1-2; size: NA; V: TRBV6-5; CDR3: ASTDRAAEGGYT
J: TRBJ2-2; size: once; V: TRBV23-1; CDR3: ASSQSPLRGTGELF
J: TRBJ1-5; size: NA; V: TRBV19; CDR3: ASSMDLMGTGVQPQH
J: TRBJ1-1; size: NA; V: TRBV25-1; CDR3: ASSEYNRGSTEAF
J: TRBJ2-3; size: NA; V: TRBV9; CDR3: ASSVVTSGLTDTQY
J: TRBJ1-1; size: once; V: TRBV12-5; CDR3: ASGLVGQKAF
J: TRBJ2-1; size: NA; V: TRBV5-1; CDR3: ASSFVSNEQF
J: TRBJ1-6; size: NA; V: TRBV10-2; CDR3: ASRGGADNSPLH
J: TRBJ1-2; size: NA; V: TRBV28; CDR3: ASSSMTGGIANYGYT
J: TRBJ2-5; size: NA; V: TRBV9; CDR3: ASSVVAGGIQETQY
J: TRBJ2-1; size: once; V: TRBV28; CDR3: ASSFGPGQGSNEQF